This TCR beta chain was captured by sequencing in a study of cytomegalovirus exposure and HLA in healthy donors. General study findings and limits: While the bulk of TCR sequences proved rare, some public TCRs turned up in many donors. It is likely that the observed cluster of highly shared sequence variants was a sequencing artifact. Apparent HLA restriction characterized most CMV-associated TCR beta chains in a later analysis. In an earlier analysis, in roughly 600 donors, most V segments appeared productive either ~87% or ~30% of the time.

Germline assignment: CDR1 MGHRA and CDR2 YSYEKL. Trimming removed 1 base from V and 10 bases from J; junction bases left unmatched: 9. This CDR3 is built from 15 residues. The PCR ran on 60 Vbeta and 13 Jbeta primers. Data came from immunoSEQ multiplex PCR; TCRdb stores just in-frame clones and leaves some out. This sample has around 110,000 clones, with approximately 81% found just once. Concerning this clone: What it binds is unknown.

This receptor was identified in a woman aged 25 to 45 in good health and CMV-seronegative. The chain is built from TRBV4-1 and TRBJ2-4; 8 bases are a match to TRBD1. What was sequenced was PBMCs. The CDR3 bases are TGCGCCAGCAGCCAAGGGGCGGGGACAGGAGGGATTCAGTACTTC. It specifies CASSQGAGTGGIQYF.